The clone carrying this T cell receptor beta chain was counted only a few times. Its target is unknown. This sample was taken from a study of cytomegalovirus exposure and HLA in healthy donors. Study findings and constraints: Solely CMV serostatus was available to characterize immune exposure. A later analysis linked a missense DCLRE1C variant to TCR beta V- and J-gene trimming.

60 Vbeta and 13 Jbeta primers were used in PCR. In the original analysis: Later reanalysis found around 74 million unique TCR beta chains, roughly 10 million of them shared. Using immunoSEQ multiplex PCR, the repertoire was profiled, and TCRdb retains in-frame clones only, with some absent. From that table come the V and J calls and clone size; the DNA was used to work out D and trimming. The data show some 170,000 clones, about 69% seen once. V shed 5 bases and J 8 bases; nucleotides not matched to a gene: 8. This CDR3 spans 14 amino acids. Looked up from germline, CDR1 is MNHNY and CDR2 is SVGAGI (reference sequence).

Specimen: PBMCs. The V and J genes are TRBV6-6 and TRBJ1-4; 7 nucleotides align to TRBD1. The sequence derives from a human donor in good health. CDR3 loop: CASSPDRIREKLFF. CDR3 bases: TGTGCCAGCAGTCCGGACAGGATAAGGGAAAAACTGTTTTTT.